One TCR beta chain is described in this entry. These data are taken from a study of blood T cell repertoires in COVID-19. About the study: The origin of the acute and convalescent COVID-19 samples was the United States, Italy and Spain. In each case, the material was cDNA or gDNA derived from T cells, B-cell-depleted T cells, or PBMCs.

Source study methods: Reference gene primer amplification yielded estimated nucleated cell counts. TCRdb's copy holds only in-frame clones and misses some; the assay was immunoSEQ multiplex PCR. V, J and clone size are taken as reported in that table, and D and trimming were inferred from the DNA itself. The data contain 95,000 to 120,000 clones, 85% to 90% of them singletons. The V and J ends lost 7 bases and 2 bases respectively, with 24 bases between them. This CDR3 has 17 residues. CDR1 and CDR2 (germline): SNHLY, FYNNEI. The rearrangement links TRBV2 to TRBJ2-7, with D maybe TRBD2 (5 bases). The source of this sequence is a woman aged 45-65 years with acute or convalescent COVID-19. The sequenced sample consisted of peripheral blood. The CDR3 is CASNLQSRGTPTYEQYF. The CDR3, as DNA: TGTGCCAGCAACCTTCAGTCCCGGGGAACCCCGACCTACGAGCAGTACTTC.